This TCR beta chain was captured in a study of beta chain features in type 1 diabetes (dated by TCRdb to the late 2010s). For the study in its entirety: Mean age, gender distribution, total cell number and subset yield were not different between patients and healthy donors. A total of under 120,000,000 sorted cells were examined across all samples, and RNA yield correlated strongly with the number of cells per subset. Regulatory and stem cell-like memory subsets were obtained from only 8 patients and about eight healthy donors, while naive and central memory subsets were obtained from all 30 or so donors. The study compared TCRB repertoires of sorted circulating CD4+ T cell subsets between recently diagnosed type 1 diabetes patients and matched healthy donors. Beyond this particular receptor, the publication reports: In all four CD4+ subsets, TCRB CDR3 length was moderately but significantly shorter in type 1 diabetes patients. Because cDNA rather than genomic DNA was sequenced, highly expressing activated cells could have been over-represented, although no difference in activation and CD3 levels was found between groups. Shorter templates might be favored by PCR, yet because patient and control samples were amplified and corrected together, any such skew would affect both groups equally. Because small numbers of individuals were included in the HLA sub-analyses, any influence of HLA type on TCRB rearrangement was left unresolved. Fewer insertions and more nucleotide deletions at VDJ recombination sites were observed in patients with type 1 diabetes, implying thymic rearrangement abnormalities. Naive, central memory and regulatory TCRB repertoires appeared more similar among patients than among healthy donors.

The entire amount of isolated RNA was reverse transcribed using the High Capacity cDNA Reverse Transcription Kit, so the sequenced TCRB transcripts were expressed ones. Deep immunoSEQ sequencing was applied to naive, central memory and regulatory T cell samples, giving an average of about 3.8 million total reads per sample. Sorted cells were lysed in RLT buffer and RNA was extracted with DNase-treated RNeasy Micro or Mini kits, depending on cell number. To prevent cross-contamination, each cell subset was processed individually, whereas patient and healthy donor samples were processed jointly. The immunoSEQ multiplex PCR was used to amplify TCRB sequences from cDNA, yielding 87-bp fragments that span the CDR3 region. Sequencing of the amplicons was done on the Illumina HiSeq platform. Under the source paper's analysis protocol: Synthetic template baselines were used to correct PCR bias computationally, reads within Hamming distance 2 were collapsed together, and singletons that could not be merged were discarded. Reads were aligned against IMGT to assign V, D and J genes, CDR3 length and insertions or deletions at six rearrangement sites. Within each subset, clonotype counts were normalized to the number of sorted cells before true diversity and Gini coefficients were calculated with the tcR R package. The overlap coefficient, calculated on TCRB nucleotide sequences, was used to measure repertoire sharing. Out-of-frame TCRB sequences from naive cells were analyzed as a proxy for the pre-selection repertoire. TCRdb limited this immuneACCESS table to in-frame rearrangements with V and J called. A share of clones is missing; checked studies link under half to unresolved V genes, and the rest is unexplained. That table supplies the V and J calls and clone size; D and trimming were determined from the DNA. The sample includes around 400,000 clones, with roughly an eighth observed a single time. The top ten clonotypes cover 0.017% of the sample.

Turning to this clone: The clone's antigen remains unknown. Base qualities are missing; no much larger clone stands one base away.

The CDR3 contains 16 residues, cysteine and phenylalanine counted. The DNA shown is the 48-base CDR3, in frame from base 1. CDR1 SGDLS and CDR2 YYNGEE were looked up in the germline V gene. V is shortened by 0 bases, J by 2 bases, and the region joining them spans 15 bases. Each donor gave one peripheral blood draw, averaging roughly 100 mL, which was collected into heparinised tubes. Naive, central memory, regulatory and stem cell-like memory CD4+ T cells were sorted on a BD FACSAria II using a panel including CD45RO, CCR7, CD25, CD127, CD95 and CD27. Every sorted population had a purity above 95%. PBMCs were separated immediately by Lymphoprep density gradient centrifugation and were stained directly, without being cultured. To minimize batch effects, samples were stained and sorted in pairs, one healthy donor with one patient per experiment.

Sequencing input: naive CD4+ T cells from blood. According to the study, the label for this sample's cell subset or site signals: true naive CD4+ T cells. The clonotype was recovered from a man younger than 35 in good health. The chain is assembled from TRBV9 and TRBJ2-7, with a tentative D gene TRBD2 over 5 matching bases. The sequenced DNA is TGTGCCAGCAGCGTAGATGTGGACTCCCAAACCTACGAGCAGTACTTC. This is translated as CASSVDVDSQTYEQYF.